This T cell receptor beta chain appears in the sequencing data of a study of T-cell memory formation after mild COVID-19 (dated by TCRdb to the early 2020s). Study-wide context: TCR sequence clusters from the two donors were found to be largely donor specific. The cohort comprised two young, previously healthy adult volunteers, one female and one male. In two donors, T-cell clones that expanded and contracted after mild COVID-19 were tracked by sequencing TCRalpha and TCRbeta repertoires over time. The full study reports these points: Contracting CD4+ clones appeared mostly in the CM and EM memory subsets, whereas CD8+ clones were enriched in EMRA. The detection of some responding clones in pre-infection memory suggests that pre-existing cross-reactive memory T cells joined the SARS-CoV-2 response. Clones that contracted from day 15 to 85 showed balanced CD4/CD8 phenotypes, whereas a second wave of clones that expanded from day 15 to 37 leaned towards CD4+. Only a couple of mild cases were covered by the study, and larger cohorts that include severe cases with pre-infection samples were considered necessary. SARS-CoV-2 specificity of the second-wave clones peaking on day 37 was not confirmed.

This clonotype occurred a few times. What antigen it recognizes has not been identified. No clone much larger than this one lies a single base away; base qualities are absent. From the germline V gene, CDR1 is LGHNA and CDR2 is YSLEER. Trimming leaves V shorter by 0 bases and J shorter by 9 bases, with the junction holding 9 bases beyond the gene matches. From the cysteine through the phenylalanine, the CDR3 covers 16 amino acids. The retained sequence is limited to the CDR3, 48 bases, with the frame set at the first base. TCRdb shows the sequencer as Illumina NovaSeq 6000. Using 5'RACE with constant-segment primers, TCRalpha and TCRbeta cDNA libraries were constructed, with sample barcodes and unique molecular identifiers added in the process. Trizol reagent was used to extract RNA from every sample. Libraries were amplified in two PCR steps, with a second sample barcode and Illumina TruSeq adapters added in the second step. Sequencing of libraries was performed on an Illumina NovaSeq with 2 x 150 bp paired-end reads. The published analysis was carried out like this. With migec v1.2.7, reads were demultiplexed and then collapsed into UMI-guided consensus sequences. With mixcr v2.1.11, UMI consensuses were aligned to TRA and TRB V and J templates and assembled into clonotypes. Expanded or contracted clonotypes were those called significant by both edgeR and NoisET, with noise models trained on biological replicates. For edgeR calls, the cutoffs were a false discovery rate-adjusted p below 0.01 and a log2 fold-change threshold of 1. As an exploratory analysis of dynamics, PCA with hierarchical clustering was applied to max-normalized trajectories of the 1000 most abundant clonotypes. Separately sequenced CD4+ and CD8+ repertoires were used to assign the CD4 or CD8 phenotype of responding clones. TCRdb handled the public reads itself, with Q25 trimming in fastp and clone calling in MiXCR, and kept productive beta chains. Records with the same CDR3 protein are collapsed into one entry carrying the most frequent genes and DNA. The V and J calls, along with clone size, are taken from TCRdb and not from the paper's own processing. The sample yields about 500,000 distinct CDR3 sequences; roughly 22% were counted once. The ten largest make up under 15% of the sample.

PBMCs were isolated by Ficoll-Paque density gradient centrifugation. The receptor was derived from an adult woman who had mild COVID-19 (a few samples of this study predate the infection). The sample titles of this study are shuffled in the database, so cell type and time point are left out; the donor was told from shared clones. Sequenced sample: PBMCs or a T cell subset sorted from them (not recorded which). The chain is encoded by TRBV4-3 joined to TRBJ2-1; the junction holds 9 bases that match TRBD2. The DNA reads as follows: TGCGCCAGCAGCCAAGATAGAGAGCGGGAGGTTGTTGAGCAGTTCTTC. Its translation reads: CASSQDREREVVEQFF.